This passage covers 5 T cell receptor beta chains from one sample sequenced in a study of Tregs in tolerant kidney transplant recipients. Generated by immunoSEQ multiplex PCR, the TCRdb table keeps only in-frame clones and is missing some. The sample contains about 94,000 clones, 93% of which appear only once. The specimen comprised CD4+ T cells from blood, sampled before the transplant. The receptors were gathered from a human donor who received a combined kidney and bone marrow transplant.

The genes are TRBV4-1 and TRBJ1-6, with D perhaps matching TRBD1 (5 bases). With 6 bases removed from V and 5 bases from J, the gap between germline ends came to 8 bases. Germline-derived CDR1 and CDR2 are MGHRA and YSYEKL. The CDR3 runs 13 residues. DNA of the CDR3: TGCGCCAGCAGAGTGACAGATAATTCACCCCTCCACTTT. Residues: CASRVTDNSPLHF.

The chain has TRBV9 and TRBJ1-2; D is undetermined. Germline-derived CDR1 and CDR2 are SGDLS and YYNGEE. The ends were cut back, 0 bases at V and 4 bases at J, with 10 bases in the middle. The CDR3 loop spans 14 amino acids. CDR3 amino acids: CASSVGRGSYGYTF. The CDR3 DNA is TGTGCCAGCAGCGTAGGAAGAGGGAGCTATGGCTACACCTTC.

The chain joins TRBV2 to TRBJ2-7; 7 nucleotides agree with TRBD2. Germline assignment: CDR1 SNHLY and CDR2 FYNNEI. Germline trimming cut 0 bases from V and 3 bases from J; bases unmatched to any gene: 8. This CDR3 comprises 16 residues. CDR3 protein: CASSEAIREANYEQYF. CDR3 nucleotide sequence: TGTGCCAGCAGTGAAGCTATCCGGGAGGCCAACTACGAGCAGTACTTC.

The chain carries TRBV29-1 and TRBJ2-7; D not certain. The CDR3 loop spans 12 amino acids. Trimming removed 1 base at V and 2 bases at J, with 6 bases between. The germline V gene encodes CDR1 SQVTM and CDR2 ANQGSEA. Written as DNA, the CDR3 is TGCAGCGTTGAAGGCAGTCCCTACGAGCAGTACTTC. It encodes CSVEGSPYEQYF.

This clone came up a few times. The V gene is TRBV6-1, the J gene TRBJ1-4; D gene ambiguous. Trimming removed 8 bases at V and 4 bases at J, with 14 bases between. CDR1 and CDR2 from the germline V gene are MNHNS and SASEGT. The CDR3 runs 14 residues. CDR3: CASPPEAGNEKLFF. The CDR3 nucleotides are TGTGCCAGCCCACCTGAGGCGGGTAATGAAAAACTGTTTTTT.